One and the same sample provided the 18 T cell receptor beta chains below, sequenced in a study of cytomegalovirus exposure and HLA in healthy donors. 60 Vbeta and 13 Jbeta primers were used in PCR. The protocol was immunoSEQ multiplex PCR, while the TCRdb copy is restricted to in-frame clones and leaves out a portion. The table includes 90,000 to 150,000 clones, around 77% detected once. Source material: PBMCs. The receptor set was obtained from a man aged 50 or older in good health and CMV-seropositive.

The chain couples TRBV5-1 to TRBJ1-6; 11 positions match TRBD1. V shed 4 bases and J 7 bases; nucleotides not matched to a gene: 4. This CDR3 spans 15 amino acids. Germline V gene lookup returns CDR1 SGHRS and CDR2 YFSETQ. The CDR3 sequence: CASSGGQGGNSPLHF. The DNA for the CDR3 is TGCGCCAGCAGCGGGGGACAGGGGGGGAATTCACCCCTCCACTTT.

V usage is TRBV19 and J usage is TRBJ2-5; 9 positions match TRBD1. The V gene's germline CDR1 is LNHDA and CDR2 SQIVND (reference sequence). The CDR3 consists of 16 residues. J was trimmed by 4 bases and V by 9 bases; bases with no gene match: 15. Here the CDR3 DNA reads TGTGCCAGAAACATAAAAGGGACAGGGAGGAGAGAGACCCAGTACTTC. Its translation is CARNIKGTGRRETQYF.

This CDR3 reads CASSLEGGATNEKLFF. In nucleotides, the CDR3 is TGCGCCAGCAGCTTGGAGGGAGGTGCAACTAATGAAAAACTGTTTTTT. This chain connects TRBV5-1 to TRBJ1-4; D unclear. Germline-derived CDR1 and CDR2 are SGHRS and YFSETQ. This CDR3 has 16 residues. Trimming removed 0 bases from V and 0 bases from J, with 9 bases in between.

J is TRBJ1-1 and V is TRBV2; the match to TRBD1 covers 9 bases. CDR1 and CDR2 (germline): SNHLY, FYNNEI. This CDR3 contains 13 residues. J was trimmed by 7 bases and V by 9 bases; bases with no gene match: 9. CDR3 protein: CASCMGQGLEAFF. As DNA, the CDR3 is TGTGCCAGTTGTATGGGACAGGGACTTGAAGCTTTCTTT. The variable domain in full, with the rest retrieved from reference TRBV2 and TRBJ1-1, is EPEVTQTPSHQVTQMGQEVILRCVPISNHLYFYWYRQILGQKVEFLVSFYNNEISEKSEIFDDQFSVERPDGSNFTLKIRSTKLEDSAMYFCASCMGQGLEAFFGQGTRLTVV.

This clone was seen just once. The rearrangement links TRBV30 to TRBJ2-3; 10 bases match TRBD2. CDR3 length: 14 amino acids. Germline CDR1 GTSNPN, CDR2 SVGIG (reference sequence). The trim removed 4 bases at V and 4 bases at J, leaving 5 bases unmatched. CDR3 amino acids: CAWTSGRLADTQYF. CDR3 DNA sequence: TGTGCCTGGACTAGCGGGAGATTGGCAGATACGCAGTATTTT.

The chain couples TRBV9 to TRBJ1-6; D unclear. Trimming pared 0 bases from V and 0 bases from J, leaving 19 bases between. Germline V gene data show CDR1 as SGDLS and CDR2 as YYNGEE. The CDR3 totals 20 residues. This chain's CDR3 is CASSVGSLGIGSSYNSPLHF. The CDR3 bases are TGTGCCAGCAGCGTAGGGTCGTTGGGCATAGGTAGCTCCTATAATTCACCCCTCCACTTT.

This clone was seen a single time. The CDR3: CASSPFGTSGYEQYF. CDR3 DNA sequence: TGTGCCAGCTCACCATTCGGTACTAGCGGCTACGAGCAGTACTTC. The chain is built from TRBV18 and TRBJ2-7; 8 bases align to TRBD2. The CDR3 has 15 amino acids. Germline CDR1 reads KGHSH; CDR2 reads LQKENI. J gave up 3 bases and V 2 bases, and 6 bases lay outside the gene matches.

In its sample, this clone was seen a few times. V gene TRBV6-1 combines with J gene TRBJ2-3, with D hard to call. The CDR3 extends over 15 amino acids. Per germline, CDR1 MNHNS and CDR2 SASEGT. Trimming cost V 3 bases and J 0 bases, with 10 bases left between them. The CDR3 bases are TGTGCCAGCAGTGACCGGCGGCCTAGCACAGATACGCAGTATTTT. Protein sequence: CASSDRRPSTDTQYF.

The sample holds one count of this clone. The chain's CDR3 is CASSQNYDSSYEQYF. In DNA form, the CDR3 reads TGTGCCAGCAGTCAGAATTATGACTCATCCTACGAGCAGTACTTC. The chain carries TRBV6-5 and TRBJ2-7; D remains unclear. The V and J ends lost 5 bases and 1 base respectively, with 15 bases between them. CDR1 is MNHEY and CDR2 is SVGAGI in the germline V gene. This CDR3 has 15 amino acids.

This clone was seen a few times. The chain uses TRBV2 and TRBJ1-4, with 9 bases that match TRBD1. The germline V gene encodes CDR1 SNHLY and CDR2 FYNNEI. Trimming removed 6 bases from V and 8 bases from J; junction bases left unmatched: 7. The CDR3 sequence is 14 residues long. This CDR3 is CASSNRGRREKLFF. The CDR3, as DNA: TGTGCCAGCAGCAACAGGGGGCGCAGGGAAAAACTGTTTTTT. The variable domain in full, with the rest retrieved from reference TRBV2 and TRBJ1-4, is EPEVTQTPSHQVTQMGQEVILRCVPISNHLYFYWYRQILGQKVEFLVSFYNNEISEKSEIFDDQFSVERPDGSNFTLKIRSTKLEDSAMYFCASSNRGRREKLFFGSGTQLSVL.

This clone occurred a few times. The V gene is TRBV28, the J gene TRBJ1-2; D is ambiguous. V lost 3 bases, J lost 2 bases, and 7 bases lay in between. CDR1 is MDHEN and CDR2 is SYDVKM in the germline V gene. CDR3 length equals 13 residues. CDR3 coding DNA: TGTGCCAGCAGTTTGGCAGGAAACTATGGCTACACCTTC. Translation: CASSLAGNYGYTF.

The V gene is TRBV6-6, the J gene TRBJ1-1; TRBD1 aligns across 7 bases. Germline CDR1 MNHNY, CDR2 SVGAGI (reference sequence). Trimming cost V 7 bases and J 3 bases; bases outside gene matches: 8. This CDR3 is 14 amino acids long. CDR3 protein: CASTDLGGYTEAFF. The CDR3 DNA reads TGTGCCAGCACCGATTTAGGGGGCTACACTGAAGCTTTCTTT.

This clone was seen a handful of times. This chain connects TRBV4-2 to TRBJ2-1, with 12 nucleotides matching TRBD2. J lost 6 bases, V lost 4 bases, and 7 bases had no gene match. Germline assignment: CDR1 LGHNA and CDR2 YNFKEQ. This CDR3 has 16 amino acids. The CDR3 nucleotides read TGTGCCAGCAGCCCCCTGACTAGCGGGAGTCCCAATGAGCAGTTCTTC. Its protein product is CASSPLTSGSPNEQFF.

The genes are TRBV15 and TRBJ1-2, with 11 bases matching TRBD1. This CDR3 has 15 residues. V was pared by 5 bases and J by 8 bases, with 10 bases of the junction left unmatched. The V gene's germline CDR1 is LNHNV and CDR2 YYDKDF (reference sequence). CDR3 loop: CATSPGGQGAGGYTF. The CDR3 nucleotides are TGTGCCACCAGCCCGGGCGGACAGGGGGCGGGCGGCTACACCTTC.

This rearrangement joins TRBV7-6 to TRBJ2-5; 7 bases match TRBD2. The CDR3 spans 14 residues. Trimming cost V 3 bases and J 5 bases; bases outside gene matches: 6. Germline V gives CDR1 SGHVS, CDR2 FNYEAQ. The CDR3 nucleotides are TGTGCCAGCAGCTTCGTGGAGCGGGGTGAGACCCAGTACTTC. Protein sequence: CASSFVERGETQYF.

The rearrangement links TRBV27 to TRBJ1-2, with D hard to call. Looked up from germline, CDR1 is MNHEY and CDR2 is SMNVEV (reference sequence). The V end was cut by 3 bases, the J end by 8 bases, with 19 bases between. The CDR3 runs to 15 residues. Here the CDR3 DNA reads TGTGCCAGCAGTTTGGCTTGGGGAGTACCGGAGGGCTACACCTTC. Encoded protein: CASSLAWGVPEGYTF.

The chain carries TRBV5-1 and TRBJ2-7; the D gene is possibly TRBD2 (7 bases). The V gene lost 2 bases and the J gene lost 5 bases, with 17 bases spanning the gap. The CDR3 length is 15 residues. Germline CDR1 reads SGHRS; CDR2 reads YFSETQ. The DNA of the CDR3 is TGCGCCAGCAGCTTTAAGGGGGAGGGCCCTCACGAGCAGTACTTC. Translating gives CASSFKGEGPHEQYF.

The DNA of the CDR3 is TGTGCCTGGAGTGCACAGGGGCATCAGCCCCAGCATTTT. Protein product: CAWSAQGHQPQHF. The rearrangement uses TRBV30 and TRBJ1-5, with TRBD1 matching over 7 bases. The CDR3 is 13 amino acids. After removal of 1 base from V and 5 bases from J, the junction contained 2 bases not matched to a gene. Germline V gene data show CDR1 as GTSNPN and CDR2 as SVGIG (reference sequence). Together with reference TRBV30 and TRBJ1-5, the CDR3 gives the full variable domain: SQTIHQWPATLVQPVGSPLSLECTVEGTSNPNLYWYRQAAGRGLQLLFYSVGIGQISSEVPQNLSASRPQDRQFILSSKKLLLSDSGFYLCAWSAQGHQPQHFGDGTRLSIL.